This T cell receptor beta chain was captured by sequencing in a study of PD-L1 blockade in urothelial cancer. Looking at the study overall: Blood analysis took place 3 weeks (second dose) and 6 weeks after treatment start.

CDR1 and CDR2 (germline): SGHDN, FVKESK. The CDR3 totals 13 residues. Concerning this clone: Its ends do not fully match the called genes, so a read error is possible.

Sequencing used immunoSEQ multiplex PCR; TCRdb keeps in-frame clones, though not all of them. Of more than 65,000 clones listed, roughly 87% were seen once; the top ten hold roughly 5.2%. The genes are TRBV14 and TRBJ1-2; D is possibly TRBD1 (6 bases). The source was PBMCs, collected around atezolizumab (anti-PD-L1) treatment. The source of this sequence is a woman aged 65 to 85 with urothelial cancer. Here the CDR3 reads CASSLERQALRRF. The CDR3 DNA reads as TGTGCCAGCAGCCTAGAACGACAGGCCCTACGTCGGTTC.